What follows is one TCR beta chain and its context. What this receptor recognizes is not known. The record has no base qualities; no much larger clone is one base away. Libraries were prepared through the immunoSEQ multiplex PCR assay. This immuneACCESS table, as held by TCRdb, lists in-frame sequences with V and J called but not all clones. Of the missing ones, under half trace to an unresolved V gene in checked studies; the others have no known cause. This sample comprises about 62,000 clones, roughly 95% of them detected only once. 1.5% to 2% of the sample comes from the top ten. These data are taken from a study of preoperative IRX-2 immunotherapy in early breast cancer (dated by TCRdb to 2018 to 2020). The treatment or condition label on this specimen signifies: preoperative locoregional IRX-2 cytokine immunotherapy. The samples were obtained from a phase Ib study that tested preoperative, locoregional IRX-2 cytokine immunotherapy meant to prime immune responses. Before surgery, IRX-2 was given to the donors, who were patients with early-stage breast cancer.

In the germline V gene (reference sequence), CDR1 corresponds to DFQATT and CDR2 to SNEGSKA. The CDR3 runs 9 residues from the cysteine to the phenylalanine. This entry keeps only the CDR3 DNA: 27 bases, framed from base 1. Recombination joined TRBV20-1 with TRBJ1-1, with the D gene call left open. Sampling was conducted from a patient treated with IRX-2 immunotherapy. This TCR was recovered from a human donor with breast cancer. DNA sequence: TGCAGAGCTGGCGGTAGGGCTTTCTTT. The translation is CRAGGRAFF.